The following is a TCR beta chain sequence with its context. As handled by the study authors: Reference gene primer amplification yielded estimated nucleated cell counts. Sequenced by immunoSEQ multiplex PCR; TCRdb stores in-frame clones only, minus some. The DNA gave D and trimming, while V, J and clone size come from that table. Here the sample spans roughly 170,000 clones, about 86% being singletons. The data derive from a study of blood T cell repertoires in COVID-19. Across the study: There were acute and convalescent COVID-19 samples, and they came from the United States, Italy and Spain. The cDNA or gDNA used as material had been derived from T cells, B-cell-depleted T cells, or PBMCs.

The CDR3 covers 15 residues. From germline, CDR1 is MGHRA and CDR2 YSYEKL. Losses at the gene ends were 3 bases for V and 3 bases for J; bases not matched to a gene: 4. This TCR came from a man aged 70 or older with active or convalescent COVID-19. The sequencing input was peripheral blood. The chain couples TRBV4-1 to TRBJ1-2; 10 positions match TRBD1. CDR3 protein: CASSHRGQGDYGYTF. CDR3 in DNA: TGCGCCAGCAGCCACCGCGGACAGGGGGACTATGGCTACACCTTC.